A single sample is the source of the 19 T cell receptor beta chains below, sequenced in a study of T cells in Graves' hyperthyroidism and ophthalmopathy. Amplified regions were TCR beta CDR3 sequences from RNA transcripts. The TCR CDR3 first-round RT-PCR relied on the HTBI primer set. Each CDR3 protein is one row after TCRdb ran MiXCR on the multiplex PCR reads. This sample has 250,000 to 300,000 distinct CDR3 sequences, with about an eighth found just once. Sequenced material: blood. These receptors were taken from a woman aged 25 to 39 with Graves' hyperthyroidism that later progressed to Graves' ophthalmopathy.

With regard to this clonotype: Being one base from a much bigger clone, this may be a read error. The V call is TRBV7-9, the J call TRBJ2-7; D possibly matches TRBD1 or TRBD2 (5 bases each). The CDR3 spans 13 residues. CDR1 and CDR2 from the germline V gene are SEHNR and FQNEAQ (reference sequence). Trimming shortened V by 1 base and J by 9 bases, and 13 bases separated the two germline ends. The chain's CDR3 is CASSLDGGDGQYF. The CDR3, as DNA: TGTGCCAGCAGCTTAGATGGGGGAGACGGGCAGTACTTC.

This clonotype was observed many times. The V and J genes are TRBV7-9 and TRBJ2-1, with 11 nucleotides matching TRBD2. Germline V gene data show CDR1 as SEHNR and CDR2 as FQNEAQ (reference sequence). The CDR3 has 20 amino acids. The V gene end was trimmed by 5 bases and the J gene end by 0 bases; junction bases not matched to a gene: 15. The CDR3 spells CASSARLAGPKGSSYNEQFF. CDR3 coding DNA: TGTGCCAGCAGCGCCCGACTAGCGGGACCAAAAGGAAGCTCCTACAATGAGCAGTTCTTC.

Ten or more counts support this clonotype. The CDR3 spells CASSPRAGGEDTQYF. The CDR3 region has the DNA TGTGCCAGCAGCCCAAGAGCGGGAGGAGAAGATACGCAGTATTTT. The chain uses TRBV11-2 and TRBJ2-3, with 9 positions matching TRBD2. The CDR3 length is 15 residues. J lost 5 bases, V lost 5 bases, and 8 bases had no gene match. Looked up from germline, CDR1 is SGHAT and CDR2 is FQNNGV.

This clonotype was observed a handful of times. The CDR3: CASGSSGDLYF. CDR3 DNA sequence: TGCGCCAGCGGATCTAGCGGGGATTTGTACTTC. The chain couples TRBV4-1 to TRBJ2-5; 9 bases line up with TRBD2. Germline CDR1 is MGHRA and CDR2 is YSYEKL. The CDR3 loop spans 11 amino acids. V shed 8 bases, J shed 13 bases, and the junction held 8 bases outside the gene matches.

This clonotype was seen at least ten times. This CDR3 is CSASRTSGSDEQFF. The CDR3 coding sequence is TGCAGTGCTAGTCGCACTAGCGGGAGCGATGAGCAGTTCTTC. V is TRBV20-1 and J is TRBJ2-1, with TRBD2 matching 11 bases. The CDR3 consists of 14 residues. Germline lookup yields CDR1 DFQATT and CDR2 SNEGSKA (reference sequence). Losses at the gene ends were 3 bases for V and 8 bases for J; bases not matched to a gene: 6.

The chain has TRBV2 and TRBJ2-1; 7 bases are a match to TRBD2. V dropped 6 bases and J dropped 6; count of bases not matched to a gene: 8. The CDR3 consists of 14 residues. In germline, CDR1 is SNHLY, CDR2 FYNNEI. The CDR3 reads CASRRGSQGNEQFF. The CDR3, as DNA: TGTGCCAGCAGGCGGGGGTCTCAGGGCAATGAGCAGTTCTTC. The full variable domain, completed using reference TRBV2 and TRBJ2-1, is EPEVTQTPSHQVTQMGQEVILRCVPISNHLYFYWYRQILGQKVEFLVSFYNNEISEKSEIFDDQFSVERPDGSNFTLKIRSTKLEDSAMYFCASRRGSQGNEQFFGPGTRLTVL.

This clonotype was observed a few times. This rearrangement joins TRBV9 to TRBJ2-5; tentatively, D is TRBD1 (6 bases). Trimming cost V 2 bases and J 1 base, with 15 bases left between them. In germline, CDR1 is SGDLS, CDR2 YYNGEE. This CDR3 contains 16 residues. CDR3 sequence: CASSVPRGSAQETQYF. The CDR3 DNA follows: TGTGCCAGCAGCGTGCCTAGGGGGTCGGCCCAAGAGACCCAGTACTTC.

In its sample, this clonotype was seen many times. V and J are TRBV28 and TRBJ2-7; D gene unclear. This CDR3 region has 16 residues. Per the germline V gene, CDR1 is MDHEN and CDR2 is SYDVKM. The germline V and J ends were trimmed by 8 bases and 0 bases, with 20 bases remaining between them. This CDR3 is CASVGSTGRRSYEQYF. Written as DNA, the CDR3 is TGTGCCAGCGTGGGGTCGACCGGGCGCCGCTCCTACGAGCAGTACTTC.

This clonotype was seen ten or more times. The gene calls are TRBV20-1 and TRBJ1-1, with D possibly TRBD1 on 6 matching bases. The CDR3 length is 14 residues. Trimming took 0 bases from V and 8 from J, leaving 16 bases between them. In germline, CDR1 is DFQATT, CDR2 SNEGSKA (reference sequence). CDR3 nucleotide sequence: TGCAGTGCTAGAGATCAGTTCCAGGGGCAAGAAGCTTTCTTT. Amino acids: CSARDQFQGQEAFF.

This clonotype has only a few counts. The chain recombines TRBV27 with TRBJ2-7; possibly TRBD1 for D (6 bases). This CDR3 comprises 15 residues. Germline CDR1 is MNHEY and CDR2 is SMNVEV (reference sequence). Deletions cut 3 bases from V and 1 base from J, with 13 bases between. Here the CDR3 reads CASSFSDSGSYEQYF. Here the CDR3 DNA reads TGTGCCAGCAGTTTCTCGGACAGTGGATCCTACGAGCAGTACTTC.

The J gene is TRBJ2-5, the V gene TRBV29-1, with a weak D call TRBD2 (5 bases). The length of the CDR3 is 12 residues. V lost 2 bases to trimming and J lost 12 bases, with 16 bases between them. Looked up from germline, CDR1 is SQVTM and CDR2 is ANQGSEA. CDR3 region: CSVEQDRGREYF. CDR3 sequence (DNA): TGCAGCGTTGAACAGGATCGGGGTCGGGAGTACTTC.

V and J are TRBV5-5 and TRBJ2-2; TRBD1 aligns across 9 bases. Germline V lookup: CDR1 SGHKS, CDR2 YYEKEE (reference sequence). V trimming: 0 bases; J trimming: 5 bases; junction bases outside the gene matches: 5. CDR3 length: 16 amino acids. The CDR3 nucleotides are TGTGCCAGCAGCTTGGGTCCGGGACAGGGAACCGGGGAGCTGTTTTTT. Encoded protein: CASSLGPGQGTGELFF. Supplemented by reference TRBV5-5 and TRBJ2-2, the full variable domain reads DAGVTQSPTHLIKTRGQQVTLRCSPISGHKSVSWYQQVLGQGPQFIFQYYEKEERGRGNFPDRFSARQFPNYSSELNVNALLLGDSALYLCASSLGPGQGTGELFFGEGSRLTVL.

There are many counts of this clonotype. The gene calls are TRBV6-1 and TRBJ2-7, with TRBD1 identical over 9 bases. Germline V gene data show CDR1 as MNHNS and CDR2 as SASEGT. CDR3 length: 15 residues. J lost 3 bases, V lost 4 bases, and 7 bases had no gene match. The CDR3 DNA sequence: TGTGCCAGCAGTGCACCGGGACAGGGCCTCTACGAGCAGTACTTC. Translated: CASSAPGQGLYEQYF.

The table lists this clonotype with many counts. Written as DNA, the CDR3 is TGTGCCTGGACCAGGGGCCCTAGTCAGCCCCAGCATTTT. It is translated as CAWTRGPSQPQHF. This rearrangement joins TRBV30 to TRBJ1-5, with TRBD1 as a possible D gene (6 bases). Germline V CDR1 and CDR2: GTSNPN, SVGIG (reference sequence). The V gene lost 4 bases and the J gene lost 6 bases, with 13 bases spanning the gap. This CDR3 is built from 13 residues.

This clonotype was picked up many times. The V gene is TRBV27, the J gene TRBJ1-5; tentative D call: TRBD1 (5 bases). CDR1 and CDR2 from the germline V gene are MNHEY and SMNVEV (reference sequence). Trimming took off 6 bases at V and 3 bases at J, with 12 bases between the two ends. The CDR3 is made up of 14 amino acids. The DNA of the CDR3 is TGTGCCAGCAGCGCCCAGGGCCTCAATCAGCCCCAGCATTTT. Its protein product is CASSAQGLNQPQHF.

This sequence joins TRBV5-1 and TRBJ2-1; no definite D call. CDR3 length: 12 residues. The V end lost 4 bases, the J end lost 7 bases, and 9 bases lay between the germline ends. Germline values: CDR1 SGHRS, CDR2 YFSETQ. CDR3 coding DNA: TGCGCCAGCAGCCTGACCCAGAATGAGCAGTTCTTC. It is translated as CASSLTQNEQFF.

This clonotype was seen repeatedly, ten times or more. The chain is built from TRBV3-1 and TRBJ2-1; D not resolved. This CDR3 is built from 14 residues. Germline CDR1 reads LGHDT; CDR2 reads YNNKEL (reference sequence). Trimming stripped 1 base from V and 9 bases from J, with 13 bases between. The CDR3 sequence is CASSQALSIAEQFF. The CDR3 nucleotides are TGTGCCAGCAGCCAAGCTCTCTCCATCGCTGAGCAGTTCTTC.

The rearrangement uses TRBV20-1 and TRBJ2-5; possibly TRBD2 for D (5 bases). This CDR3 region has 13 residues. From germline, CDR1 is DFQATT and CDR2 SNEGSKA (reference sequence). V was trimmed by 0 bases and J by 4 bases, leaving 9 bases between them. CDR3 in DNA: TGCAGTGCTAGAGATCCGAGGGCAGAGACCCAGTACTTC. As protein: CSARDPRAETQYF.

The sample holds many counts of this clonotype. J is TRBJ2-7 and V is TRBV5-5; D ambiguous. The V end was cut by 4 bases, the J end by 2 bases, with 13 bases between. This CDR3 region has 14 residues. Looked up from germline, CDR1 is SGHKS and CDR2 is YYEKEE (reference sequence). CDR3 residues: CASSQVTLAYEQYF. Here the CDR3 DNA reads TGTGCCAGCAGCCAAGTTACGCTGGCCTACGAGCAGTACTTC. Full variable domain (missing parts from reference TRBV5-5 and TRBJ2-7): DAGVTQSPTHLIKTRGQQVTLRCSPISGHKSVSWYQQVLGQGPQFIFQYYEKEERGRGNFPDRFSARQFPNYSSELNVNALLLGDSALYLCASSQVTLAYEQYFGPGTRLTVT.